A single sample gave rise to the 15 T cell receptor beta chains below, sequenced in a study of PD-L1 blockade in urothelial cancer. Produced via immunoSEQ multiplex PCR; TCRdb's table is partial and in-frame only. Of roughly 45,000 clones in the sample, around nine tenths were seen once. Material: PBMCs, obtained around atezolizumab (anti-PD-L1) treatment. The receptors here all came from a man aged 60-69 years with urothelial cancer.

The rearrangement links TRBV7-6 to TRBJ1-3; D perhaps matches TRBD1 (6 bases). Germline V lookup: CDR1 SGHVS, CDR2 FNYEAQ. Trimming removed 2 bases from V and 3 bases from J, with 17 bases in between. The CDR3 is 17 residues long. The CDR3 spells CASSLSSTGLGGNTIYF. DNA of the CDR3: TGTGCCAGCAGCTTATCCAGTACAGGGTTAGGTGGAAACACCATATATTTT.

The V and J genes are TRBV9 and TRBJ1-3; 8 bases are a match to TRBD1. The CDR3 length is 13 residues. CDR1 is SGDLS, CDR2 YYNGEE, per germline. The junction had 2 bases not matched to a gene; V was cut back by 3 bases and J by 6 bases. The CDR3 sequence is CASSDRGENTIYF. CDR3 coding DNA: TGTGCCAGCAGCGACAGGGGGGAAAACACCATATATTTT.

This rearrangement joins TRBV9 to TRBJ2-2; D is undetermined. Germline lookup yields CDR1 SGDLS and CDR2 YYNGEE. This CDR3 is 13 amino acids long. V was clipped by 1 base and J by 5 bases, with 6 bases between them. This CDR3 is CASSVQETGELFF. CDR3 in DNA: TGTGCCAGCAGCGTACAGGAAACCGGGGAGCTGTTTTTT.

This chain joins TRBV6-5 and TRBJ1-2; D is possibly TRBD1 (6 bases). V shed 5 bases and J shed 5 bases, with 9 bases lying between them. In germline, CDR1 is MNHEY, CDR2 SVGAGI. This CDR3 has 12 amino acids. CDR3 sequence reads: CASSPRGYGYTF. Written as DNA, the CDR3 is TGTGCCAGCAGTCCCAGGGGTTATGGCTACACCTTC.

The chain uses TRBV14 and TRBJ1-1; the match to TRBD1 covers 8 bases. V gave up 1 base and J gave up 4 bases; unmatched junction bases: 5. Germline CDR1 and CDR2: SGHDN and FVKESK. The CDR3 sequence is 15 residues long. The CDR3 is CASSQVGQGGTEAFF. The CDR3 DNA follows: TGTGCCAGCAGCCAAGTAGGACAGGGTGGCACTGAAGCTTTCTTT.

The chain combines TRBV6-5 with TRBJ2-5, with 9 bases identical to TRBD1. The germline V gene encodes CDR1 MNHEY and CDR2 SVGAGI. The CDR3 has 11 amino acids. The trim removed 5 bases at V and 12 bases at J, leaving 4 bases unmatched. CDR3 DNA: TGTGCCAGCAGTACCTGGGACAGGGAGTACTTC. The encoded protein is CASSTWDREYF.

This clone was seen a single time. The gene calls are TRBV5-5 and TRBJ1-5, with TRBD1 matching over 7 bases. The CDR3 has 15 amino acids. V trimming: 3 bases; J trimming: 0 bases; junction bases outside the gene matches: 3. Germline loops: CDR1 SGHKS, CDR2 YYEKEE (reference sequence). Here the CDR3 DNA reads TGTGCCAGCAGCTACGGGACAGTTAGCAATCAGCCCCAGCATTTT. Amino acids: CASSYGTVSNQPQHF.

The chain carries TRBV10-1 and TRBJ1-6; TRBD1 matches at 8 bases. The germline gives CDR1 WNHNN, CDR2 SYGVQD (reference sequence). V lost 4 bases, J lost 10 bases, and 3 bases stayed unmatched. The CDR3 totals 13 residues. The CDR3 region is CASSGQGKSPLHF. The DNA for the CDR3 is TGCGCCAGCAGTGGACAGGGGAAGTCACCCCTCCACTTT.

The chain carries TRBV7-3 and TRBJ1-6; D perhaps matches TRBD1 (6 bases). The CDR3 runs 13 residues. Germline V gives CDR1 SGHTA, CDR2 FQGTGA. V was clipped by 5 bases and J by 7 bases, with 9 bases between them. CDR3 sequence reads: CASSRGQNSPLHF. The CDR3 region has the DNA TGTGCCAGCAGCCGCGGACAGAATTCACCCCTCCACTTT. The full variable domain, completed using reference TRBV7-3 and TRBJ1-6, is GAGVSQTPSNKVTEKGKYVELRCDPISGHTALYWYRQSLGQGPEFLIYFQGTGAADDSGLPNDRFFAVRPEGSVSTLKIQRTERGDSAVYLCASSRGQNSPLHFGNGTRLTVT.

This chain links TRBV5-1 with TRBJ2-5; no clear D gene. The length of the CDR3 is 13 residues. Trimming took off 0 bases at V and 5 bases at J, with 8 bases between the two ends. CDR1 is SGHRS and CDR2 is YFSETQ in the germline V gene. CDR3 coding DNA: TGCGCCAGCAGCTTGGGCCTGCAGGAGACCCAGTACTTC. Translated: CASSLGLQETQYF.

The genes are TRBV5-1 and TRBJ2-5; 7 bases line up with TRBD1. V shed 3 bases and J 2 bases; nucleotides not matched to a gene: 4. The germline V gene encodes CDR1 SGHRS and CDR2 YFSETQ. This CDR3 has 14 amino acids. CDR3 sequence: CASSSGTVQETQYF. In nucleotides, the CDR3 is TGCGCCAGCAGCTCCGGGACAGTGCAAGAGACCCAGTACTTC.

V is TRBV9 and J is TRBJ1-2; 7 nucleotides align to TRBD1. V dropped 2 bases and J dropped 2; count of bases not matched to a gene: 6. There are 15 residues in the CDR3. CDR1 and CDR2 from the germline V gene are SGDLS and YYNGEE. CDR3 protein: CASSVAGQPNYGYTF. CDR3 coding DNA: TGTGCCAGCAGCGTTGCGGGACAGCCAAACTATGGCTACACCTTC.

This chain links TRBV4-1 with TRBJ1-1; the D gene is possibly TRBD1 (6 bases). This CDR3 is 13 amino acids long. Trimming cost V 4 bases and J 1 base, with 7 bases left between them. From germline, CDR1 is MGHRA and CDR2 YSYEKL. CDR3 coding DNA: TGCGCCAGCAGCCCGGGACAGAACACTGAAGCTTTCTTT. As protein: CASSPGQNTEAFF.

V usage is TRBV7-9 and J usage is TRBJ1-6; 7 nucleotides align to TRBD1. V gave up 4 bases and J gave up 8 bases; unmatched junction bases: 11. CDR3 length: 16 residues. Germline values: CDR1 SEHNR, CDR2 FQNEAQ (reference sequence). The CDR3 nucleotides read TGTGCCAGCAGCTCAAATCGACAGGGATTCGATTCACCCCTCCACTTT. Its protein is CASSSNRQGFDSPLHF. The whole variable domain, filled in from reference TRBV7-9 and TRBJ1-6, reads DTGVSQNPRHKITKRGQNVTFRCDPISEHNRLYWYRQTLGQGPEFLTYFQNEAQLEKSRLLSDRFSAERPKGSFSTLEIQRTEQGDSAMYLCASSSNRQGFDSPLHFGNGTRLTVT.

V gene TRBV28 combines with J gene TRBJ1-2; 8 bases align to TRBD1. Germline trimming cut 3 bases from V and 8 bases from J; bases unmatched to any gene: 8. Germline values: CDR1 MDHEN, CDR2 SYDVKM. CDR3 length: 14 amino acids. The CDR3 DNA sequence: TGTGCCAGCAGTTTTACAGGGGGAGGGAGCGGCTACACCTTC. Protein product: CASSFTGGGSGYTF.